This record looks at one T cell receptor (beta chain) sequence and its context. V lost 3 bases and J 1 base, leaving 9 bases between the germline ends. This CDR3 comprises 15 residues. Germline V gene sequence: CDR1 KGHSH, CDR2 LQKENI. The assay was immunoSEQ multiplex PCR, and TCRdb's table has in-frame clones only and misses some. This table has about 45,000 clones, more than 85% appearing once. This entry comes from a study of control samples from healthy donors and cancer patients. The chain has TRBV18 and TRBJ2-2; D gene ambiguous. Material: PBMCs. This TCR was sampled from a woman in her forties with head and neck cancer. The CDR3 reads CASSPSQKNTGELFF. DNA for the CDR3: TGTGCCAGCTCACCCAGCCAGAAGAACACCGGGGAGCTGTTTTTT. Together with reference TRBV18 and TRBJ2-2, the CDR3 gives the full variable domain: NAGVMQNPRHLVRRRGQEARLRCSPMKGHSHVYWYRQLPEEGLKFMVYLQKENIIDESGMPKERFSAEFPKEGPSILRIQQVVRGDSAAYFCASSPSQKNTGELFFGEGSRLTVL.